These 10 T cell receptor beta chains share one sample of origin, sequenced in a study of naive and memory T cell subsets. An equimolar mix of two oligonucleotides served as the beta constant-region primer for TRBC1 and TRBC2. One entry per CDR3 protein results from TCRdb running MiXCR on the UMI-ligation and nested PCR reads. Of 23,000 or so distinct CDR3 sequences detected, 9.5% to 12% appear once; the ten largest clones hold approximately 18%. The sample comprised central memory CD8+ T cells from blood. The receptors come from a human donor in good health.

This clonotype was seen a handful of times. The CDR3 protein is CASTDSWTYSYNEQFF. DNA for the CDR3: TGTGCCAGCACCGACTCCTGGACGTACTCCTACAATGAGCAGTTCTTC. V usage is TRBV6-6 and J usage is TRBJ2-1; D is ambiguous. CDR3 length equals 16 residues. The germline V gene has CDR1 MNHNY and CDR2 SVGAGI (reference sequence). V was pared by 7 bases and J by 0 bases, with 16 bases between.

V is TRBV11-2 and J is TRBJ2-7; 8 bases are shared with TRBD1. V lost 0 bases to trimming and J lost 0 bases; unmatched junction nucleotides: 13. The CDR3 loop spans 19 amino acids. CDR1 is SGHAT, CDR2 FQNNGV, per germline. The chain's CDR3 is CASSLEWGGTGPSSYEQYF. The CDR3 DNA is TGTGCCAGCAGCTTAGAGTGGGGCGGGACAGGTCCCTCCTCCTACGAGCAGTACTTC.

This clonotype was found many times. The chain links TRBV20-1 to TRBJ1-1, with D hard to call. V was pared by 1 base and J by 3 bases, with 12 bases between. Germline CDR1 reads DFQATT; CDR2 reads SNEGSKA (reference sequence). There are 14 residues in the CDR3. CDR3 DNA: TGCAGTGCTAGAGGAGAGGGTCTTCACACTGAAGCTTTCTTT. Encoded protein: CSARGEGLHTEAFF.

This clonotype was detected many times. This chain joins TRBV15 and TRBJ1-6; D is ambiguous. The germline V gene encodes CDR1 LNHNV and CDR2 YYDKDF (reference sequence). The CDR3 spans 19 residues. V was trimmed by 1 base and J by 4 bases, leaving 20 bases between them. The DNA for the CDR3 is TGTGCCACCAGCAGAGTAACGGGATTTGGACGTTCGTATAATTCACCCCTCCACTTT. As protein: CATSRVTGFGRSYNSPLHF.

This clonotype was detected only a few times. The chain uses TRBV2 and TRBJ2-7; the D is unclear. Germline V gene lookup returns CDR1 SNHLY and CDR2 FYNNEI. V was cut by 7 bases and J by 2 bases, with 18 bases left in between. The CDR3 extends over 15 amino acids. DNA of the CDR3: TGTGCCAGCATTTGGGAAGGGTCTCCTGCCTACGAGCAGTACTTC. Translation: CASIWEGSPAYEQYF.

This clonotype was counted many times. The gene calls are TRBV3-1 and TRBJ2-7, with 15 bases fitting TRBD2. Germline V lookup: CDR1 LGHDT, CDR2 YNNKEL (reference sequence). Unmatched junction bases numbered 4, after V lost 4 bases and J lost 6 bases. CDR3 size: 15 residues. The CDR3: CASSPGTSGGSEQYF. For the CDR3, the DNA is TGTGCCAGCAGCCCCGGGACTAGCGGGGGGAGCGAGCAGTACTTC.

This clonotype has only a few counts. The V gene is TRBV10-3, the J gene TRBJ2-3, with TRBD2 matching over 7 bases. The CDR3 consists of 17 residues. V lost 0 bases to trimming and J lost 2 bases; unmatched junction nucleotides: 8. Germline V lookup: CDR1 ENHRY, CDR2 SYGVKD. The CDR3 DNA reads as TGTGCCATCAGTGAGTCTTTACAAGCGGGACTCACAGATACGCAGTATTTT. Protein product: CAISESLQAGLTDTQYF.

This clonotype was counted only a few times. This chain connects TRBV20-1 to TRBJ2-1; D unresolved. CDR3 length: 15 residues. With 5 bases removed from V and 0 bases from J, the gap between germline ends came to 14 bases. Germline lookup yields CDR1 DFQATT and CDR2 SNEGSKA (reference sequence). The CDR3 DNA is TGCAGTGCTGCATATGACGGCAGCTCCTACAATGAGCAGTTCTTC. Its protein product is CSAAYDGSSYNEQFF.

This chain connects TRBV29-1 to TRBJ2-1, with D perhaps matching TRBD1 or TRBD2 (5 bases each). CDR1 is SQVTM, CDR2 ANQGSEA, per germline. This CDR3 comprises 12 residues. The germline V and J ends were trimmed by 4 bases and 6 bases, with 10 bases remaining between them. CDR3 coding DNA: TGCAGCGTTGTACCCGGGACCAATGAGCAGTTCTTC. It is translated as CSVVPGTNEQFF.

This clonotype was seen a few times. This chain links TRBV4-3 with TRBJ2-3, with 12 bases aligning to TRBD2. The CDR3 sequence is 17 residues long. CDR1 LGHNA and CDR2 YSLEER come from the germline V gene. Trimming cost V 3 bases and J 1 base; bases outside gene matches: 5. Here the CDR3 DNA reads TGCGCCAGCAGCCACCTAGCGGGAGGGCCGGGCACAGATACGCAGTATTTT. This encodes CASSHLAGGPGTDTQYF.